This TCR beta chain was profiled in a study of T cells after posttransplantation cyclophosphamide. Study-wide findings and caveats: Blood and skin or GI T cell repertoires showed limited TRB overlap. After PTCy, TRB diversity resembled that of CNI/methotrexate controls. Later post-transplant blood repertoires were often dominated by donor CD8+ memory clones.

Only in-frame clones appear in the TCRdb table, and some are missing; sequencing was by immunoSEQ multiplex PCR. The sample has 4,000 to 6,000 clones, 80% seen once. In regard to this clone: Its antigen is still unknown.

V gave up 5 bases and J gave up 5 bases, with 21 bases separating them. This CDR3 spans 16 amino acids. The V gene's germline CDR1 is SGHTS and CDR2 YDEGEE. A marrow graft followed busulfan-fludarabine conditioning, with cyclophosphamide on days +3 and +4. The sample in question was PBMCs, obtained after allogeneic stem cell transplant with posttransplant cyclophosphamide. This sequence joins TRBV5-8 and TRBJ2-3; the D gene is possibly TRBD2 (7 bases). The TCR originated in a male patient in his forties or fifties who received an allogeneic stem cell transplant from a related donor and was CMV-positive. Some T cells may possibly be graft donor cells. The CDR3 DNA is TGTGCCAGCAGACTCATCGCAACTAGGGGGGGAGATACGCAGTATTTT. This translates into CASRLIATRGGDTQYF.